One and the same sample provided the 4 T cell receptor beta chains below, sequenced in a study of lymphopenia after photon versus proton radiotherapy. Sequencing was performed with immunoSEQ multiplex PCR; in TCRdb, only in-frame clones are kept and a portion is missing. The table includes 50,000 to 70,000 clones, 87% detected once. Sample: peripheral blood, taken from a patient treated with proton-based radiotherapy. These receptors were obtained from an elderly man with esophageal cancer.

This chain connects TRBV7-2 to TRBJ2-7; the match to TRBD1 covers 10 bases. After removal of 3 bases from V and 5 bases from J, the junction contained 4 bases not matched to a gene. Looked up from germline, CDR1 is SGHTA and CDR2 is FQGNSA. The CDR3 length is 14 residues. In nucleotides, the CDR3 is TGTGCCAGCAGCTTGGGACAGGGGCCCCACGAGCAGTACTTC. It translates to CASSLGQGPHEQYF. The whole variable domain, remainder taken from reference TRBV7-2 and TRBJ2-7, is GAGVSQSPSNKVTEKGKDVELRCDPISGHTALYWYRQSLGQGLEFLIYFQGNSAPDKSGLPSDRFSAERTGGSVSTLTIQRTQQEDSAVYLCASSLGQGPHEQYFGPGTRLTVT.

This chain connects TRBV13 to TRBJ1-1, with D perhaps TRBD1 (5 bases). Germline V gene sequence: CDR1 PRHDT, CDR2 FYEKMQ (reference sequence). This CDR3 has 14 residues. V was clipped by 7 bases and J by 1 base, with 13 bases between them. This CDR3 reads CASTTIGANTEAFF. As DNA, the CDR3 is TGTGCCAGCACTACCATCGGGGCGAACACTGAAGCTTTCTTT.

V gene TRBV9 combines with J gene TRBJ2-1; D remains unclear. Trimming removed 4 bases from V and 7 bases from J, with 9 bases in between. The CDR3 loop spans 12 amino acids. Per the germline V gene, CDR1 is SGDLS and CDR2 is YYNGEE. The CDR3 is CASSLGWNEQFF. CDR3 in DNA: TGTGCCAGCAGCCTAGGTTGGAATGAGCAGTTCTTC. The variable domain in full, with the rest retrieved from reference TRBV9 and TRBJ2-1, is DSGVTQTPKHLITATGQRVTLRCSPRSGDLSVYWYQQSLDQGLQFLIQYYNGEERAKGNILERFSAQQFPDLHSELNLSSLELGDSALYFCASSLGWNEQFFGPGTRLTVL.

This clone showed up just once. The J gene is TRBJ2-5, the V gene TRBV7-9; 9 bases map to TRBD2. Germline loops: CDR1 SEHNR, CDR2 FQNEAQ (reference sequence). With V trimmed by 0 bases and J by 5 bases, 10 bases remained unmatched. The CDR3 consists of 17 residues. The CDR3 DNA reads as TGTGCCAGCAGCTTAGCCCTGGGCGGGGGGGCCAAGGAGACCCAGTACTTC. Amino acids: CASSLALGGGAKETQYF.